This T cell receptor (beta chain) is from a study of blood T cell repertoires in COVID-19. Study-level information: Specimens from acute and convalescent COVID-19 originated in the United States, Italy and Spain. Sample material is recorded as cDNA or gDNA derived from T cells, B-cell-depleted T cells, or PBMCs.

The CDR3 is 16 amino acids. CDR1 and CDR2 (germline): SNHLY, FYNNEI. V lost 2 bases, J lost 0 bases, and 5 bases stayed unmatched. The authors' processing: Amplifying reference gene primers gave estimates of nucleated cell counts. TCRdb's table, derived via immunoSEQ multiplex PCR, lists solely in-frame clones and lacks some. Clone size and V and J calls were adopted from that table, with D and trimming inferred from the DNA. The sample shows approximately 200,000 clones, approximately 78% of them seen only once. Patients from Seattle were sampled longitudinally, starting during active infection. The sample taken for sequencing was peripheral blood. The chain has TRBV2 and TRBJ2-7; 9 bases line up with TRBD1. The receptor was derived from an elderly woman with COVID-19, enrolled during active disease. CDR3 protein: CASSEMGQGLSYEQYF. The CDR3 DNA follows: TGTGCCAGCAGTGAAATGGGACAGGGACTCTCCTACGAGCAGTACTTC.